These 13 T cell receptor beta chains came from one sample sequenced in a study of cytomegalovirus exposure and HLA in healthy donors. The PCR ran on 60 Vbeta and 13 Jbeta primers. The assay was immunoSEQ multiplex PCR, and TCRdb's table has in-frame clones only and misses some. In total, the table holds roughly 120,000 clones. Sequenced sample: PBMCs. These receptors were collected from a man aged 40-49 years in good health and CMV-seronegative.

The V call is TRBV7-8, the J call TRBJ1-2; D is undetermined. This CDR3 spans 13 amino acids. Trimming took 4 bases from V and 8 from J, leaving 14 bases between them. The germline CDR1 and CDR2 sequences are SGHVS and FQNEAQ. CDR3 DNA: TGTGCCAGCAGCTCCTTCGACCCCGGGGGCTACACCTTC. Translating it yields CASSSFDPGGYTF.

The CDR3 here is CASRPLGGGGVFSYEQYF. The CDR3 region has the DNA TGTGCCAGCAGGCCCCTTGGTGGCGGCGGCGTATTTTCCTACGAGCAGTACTTC. The chain has TRBV5-8 and TRBJ2-7; the D is unclear. CDR1 is SGHTS, CDR2 YDEGEE, per germline. V dropped 5 bases and J dropped 1 base, with 25 bases sitting between them. The CDR3 length is 18 residues.

The chain combines TRBV7-4 with TRBJ2-3; no reliable D call. The CDR3 is 12 residues long. The V and J ends lost 4 bases and 3 bases respectively, with 5 bases between them. Germline lookup yields CDR1 SGHVT and CDR2 SQSDAQ. DNA for the CDR3: TGTGCCAGCAGCTGTCCTACAGATACGCAGTATTTT. Amino acids: CASSCPTDTQYF.

The chain uses TRBV30 and TRBJ2-7; TRBD1 agrees at 11 bases. CDR3 length equals 17 residues. Germline lookup yields CDR1 GTSNPN and CDR2 SVGIG (reference sequence). Losses at the gene ends were 1 base for V and 2 bases for J; bases not matched to a gene: 10. The CDR3 coding sequence is TGTGCCTGGAGTGGCGGACAGGGGGCCTTCCTCCCCTACGAGCAGTACTTC. Its translation is CAWSGGQGAFLPYEQYF.

The chain combines TRBV2 with TRBJ2-7; 7 bases match TRBD2. The germline V gene has CDR1 SNHLY and CDR2 FYNNEI. The CDR3 runs 15 residues. With 2 bases clipped from V and 6 bases from J, the junction kept 10 bases outside the gene matches. This chain's CDR3 is CASSERGPGRGEQYF. CDR3 DNA sequence: TGTGCCAGCAGTGAACGTGGCCCGGGGAGGGGCGAGCAGTACTTC.

This chain uses TRBV4-1 with TRBJ2-7; D not certain. Germline CDR1 and CDR2: MGHRA and YSYEKL. The CDR3 is made up of 13 amino acids. The ends were cut back, 0 bases at V and 2 bases at J, with 5 bases in the middle. The CDR3 is CASSQETTYEQYF. The CDR3 DNA follows: TGCGCCAGCAGCCAAGAAACAACCTACGAGCAGTACTTC.

V usage is TRBV11-3 and J usage is TRBJ1-2, with a tentative D call TRBD1 (6 bases). The V gene's germline CDR1 is SGHNT and CDR2 YENEEA. Trimming pared 5 bases from V and 4 bases from J, leaving 17 bases between. The CDR3 covers 15 residues. The DNA of the CDR3 is TGTGCCAGCAGCCCCACAGGGTTCACTATCTATGGCTACACCTTC. Translated, it gives CASSPTGFTIYGYTF.

The chain recombines TRBV6-5 with TRBJ1-1, with TRBD1 matching 8 bases. The germline gives CDR1 MNHEY, CDR2 SVGAGI. This CDR3 has 15 amino acids. The V and J ends lost 7 bases and 2 bases, in that order; junction bases with no gene match: 9. This CDR3 is CASKMGTGHNTEAFF. The CDR3 DNA is TGTGCCAGCAAGATGGGGACAGGTCATAACACTGAAGCTTTCTTT.

The gene calls are TRBV6-5 and TRBJ2-7; 9 bases match TRBD1. Germline V lookup: CDR1 MNHEY, CDR2 SVGAGI. The CDR3 is 15 amino acids. Germline trimming cut 1 base from V and 3 bases from J; bases unmatched to any gene: 4. DNA of the CDR3: TGTGCCAGCAGTTACTTCCGGACAGGGGACTACGAGCAGTACTTC. This codes for CASSYFRTGDYEQYF.

This rearrangement joins TRBV5-1 to TRBJ1-1, with TRBD1 matching 8 bases. The CDR3 is 16 residues long. V was pared by 2 bases and J by 4 bases, with 10 bases of the junction left unmatched. CDR1 is SGHRS and CDR2 is YFSETQ in the germline V gene. The CDR3 nucleotides read TGCGCCAGCAGCTTTAGCGGACAGGGTGTTGCCACTGAAGCTTTCTTT. It translates to CASSFSGQGVATEAFF. The full variable domain, with the rest looked up from reference TRBV5-1 and TRBJ1-1, is KAGVTQTPRYLIKTRGQQVTLSCSPISGHRSVSWYQQTPGQGLQFLFEYFSETQRNKGNFPGRFSGRQFSNSRSEMNVSTLELGDSALYLCASSFSGQGVATEAFFGQGTRLTVV.

The rearrangement links TRBV28 to TRBJ1-3, with D hard to call. The germline gives CDR1 MDHEN, CDR2 SYDVKM. V lost 8 bases and J 0 bases, leaving 14 bases between the germline ends. There are 15 residues in the CDR3. CDR3 bases: TGTGCCAGCCGGTCGCGGTCTAGCTCTGGAAACACCATATATTTT. It translates to CASRSRSSSGNTIYF.

The chain has TRBV10-3 and TRBJ2-7, with 7 bases matching TRBD2. Germline CDR1 and CDR2: ENHRY and SYGVKD. The CDR3 runs to 13 residues. J was trimmed by 2 bases and V by 9 bases; bases with no gene match: 7. The CDR3 region has the DNA TGTGCCATTCTAGCGGCACTGACCTACGAGCAGTACTTC. As protein: CAILAALTYEQYF.

The chain joins TRBV7-9 to TRBJ2-5; TRBD2 is a possible D gene (6 bases). V gave up 3 bases and J gave up 1 base, with 9 bases separating them. Germline values: CDR1 SEHNR, CDR2 FQNEAQ (reference sequence). CDR3 length: 14 residues. CDR3 DNA: TGTGCCAGCAGCTTCCCACTAGCCCAAGAGACCCAGTACTTC. Its protein product is CASSFPLAQETQYF.